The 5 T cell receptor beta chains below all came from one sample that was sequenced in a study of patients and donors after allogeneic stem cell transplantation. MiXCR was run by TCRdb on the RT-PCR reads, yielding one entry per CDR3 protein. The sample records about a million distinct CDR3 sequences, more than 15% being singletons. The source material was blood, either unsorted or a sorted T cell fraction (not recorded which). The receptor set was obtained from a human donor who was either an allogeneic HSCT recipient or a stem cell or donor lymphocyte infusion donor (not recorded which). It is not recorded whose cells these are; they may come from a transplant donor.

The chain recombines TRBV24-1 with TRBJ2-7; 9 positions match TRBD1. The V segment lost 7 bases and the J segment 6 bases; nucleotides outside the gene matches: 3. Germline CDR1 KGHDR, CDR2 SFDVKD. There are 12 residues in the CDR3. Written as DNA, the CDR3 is TGTGCCACCAGGGGGACAGGGCCCGAGCAGTACTTC. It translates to CATRGTGPEQYF.

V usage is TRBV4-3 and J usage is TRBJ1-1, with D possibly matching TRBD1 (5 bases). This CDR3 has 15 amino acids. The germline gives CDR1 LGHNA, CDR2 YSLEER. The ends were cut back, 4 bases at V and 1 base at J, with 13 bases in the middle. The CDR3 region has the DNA TGCGCCAGCAGCCGAGGAGGGGCGGGGAACACTGAAGCTTTCTTT. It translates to CASSRGGAGNTEAFF.

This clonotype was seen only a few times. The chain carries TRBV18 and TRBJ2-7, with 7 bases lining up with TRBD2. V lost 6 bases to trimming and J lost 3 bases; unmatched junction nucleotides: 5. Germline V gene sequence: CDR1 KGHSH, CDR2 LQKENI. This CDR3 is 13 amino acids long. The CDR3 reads CASSPWDYYEQYF. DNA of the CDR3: TGTGCCAGCTCCCCCTGGGACTACTACGAGCAGTACTTC. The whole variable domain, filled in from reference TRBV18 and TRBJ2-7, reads NAGVMQNPRHLVRRRGQEARLRCSPMKGHSHVYWYRQLPEEGLKFMVYLQKENIIDESGMPKERFSAEFPKEGPSILRIQQVVRGDSAAYFCASSPWDYYEQYFGPGTRLTVT.

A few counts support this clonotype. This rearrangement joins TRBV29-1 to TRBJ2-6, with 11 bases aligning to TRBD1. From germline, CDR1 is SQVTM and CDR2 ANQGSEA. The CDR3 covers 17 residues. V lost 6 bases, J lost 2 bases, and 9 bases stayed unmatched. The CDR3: CSVRPGQGVPGANVLTF. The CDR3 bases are TGCAGCGTAAGACCGGGACAGGGGGTACCTGGGGCCAACGTCCTGACTTTC.

Written as DNA, the CDR3 is TGTGCCGTCGGAGCGGGAATGGGCGAGCAGTACTTC. It specifies CAVGAGMGEQYF. The chain carries TRBV10-3 and TRBJ2-7; 7 bases agree with TRBD2. Unmatched junction bases numbered 10, after V lost 11 bases and J lost 6 bases. Germline V CDR1 and CDR2: ENHRY, SYGVKD. The CDR3 is 12 amino acids.